This T cell receptor beta chain is drawn from a study of blood T cell repertoires in COVID-19. Across the whole study: There were acute and convalescent COVID-19 samples, and they came from the United States, Italy and Spain. The cDNA or gDNA used as material had been derived from T cells, B-cell-depleted T cells, or PBMCs.

In the original analysis: Amplification of reference gene primers provided the estimated nucleated cell counts. Only in-frame clones appear in the TCRdb table, and some are missing; sequencing was by immunoSEQ multiplex PCR. D and trimming were read from the DNA, whereas the V and J calls and clone size are those reported in that table. The profile covers 85,000 to 95,000 clones, with 89% appearing a single time and roughly 5.4% taken by the ten largest. The J segment lost 2 bases and the V segment lost 9 bases, leaving 6 bases of the junction unmatched. The CDR3 length is 14 residues. Germline values: CDR1 SNHLY, CDR2 FYNNEI.

The sequencing input was peripheral blood. This chain uses TRBV2 with TRBJ2-2; TRBD2 matches at 7 bases. This TCR derives from a woman at least 80 years old with active COVID-19. The CDR3 loop is CASVGGINTGELFF. CDR3 sequence (DNA): TGTGCCAGTGTGGGGGGGATCAACACCGGGGAGCTGTTTTTT.